The T cell receptor (beta chain) under discussion was sequenced for a study of blood T cell repertoires in COVID-19. Assay: immunoSEQ multiplex PCR; the TCRdb copy retains only in-frame clones and omits some. The sample holds under 150,000 clones, 70% to 90% seen once. V gave up 6 bases and J gave up 9 bases, with 17 bases separating them. The CDR3 is made up of 13 amino acids. Germline lookup yields CDR1 MDHEN and CDR2 SYDVKM. The source of this sequence is a man in his 60s with active or convalescent COVID-19. Sequenced input: peripheral blood. V and J are TRBV28 and TRBJ1-2; a weak D match, TRBD1 (5 bases). The CDR3 nucleotides read TGTGCCAGCAGCTTGGGGACTGCTGTGCGCTACACCTTC. This codes for CASSLGTAVRYTF.